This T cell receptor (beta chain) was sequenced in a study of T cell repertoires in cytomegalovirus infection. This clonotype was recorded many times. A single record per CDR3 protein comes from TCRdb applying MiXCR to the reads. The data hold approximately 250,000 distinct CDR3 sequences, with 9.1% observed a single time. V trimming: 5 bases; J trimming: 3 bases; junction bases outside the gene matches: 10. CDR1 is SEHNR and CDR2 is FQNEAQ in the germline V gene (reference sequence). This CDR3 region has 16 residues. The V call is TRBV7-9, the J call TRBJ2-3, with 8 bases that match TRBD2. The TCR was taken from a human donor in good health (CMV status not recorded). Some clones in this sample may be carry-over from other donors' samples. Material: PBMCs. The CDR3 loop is CASSRNPGLGTDTQYF. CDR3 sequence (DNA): TGTGCCAGCAGCCGAAACCCGGGACTAGGAACAGATACGCAGTATTTT.